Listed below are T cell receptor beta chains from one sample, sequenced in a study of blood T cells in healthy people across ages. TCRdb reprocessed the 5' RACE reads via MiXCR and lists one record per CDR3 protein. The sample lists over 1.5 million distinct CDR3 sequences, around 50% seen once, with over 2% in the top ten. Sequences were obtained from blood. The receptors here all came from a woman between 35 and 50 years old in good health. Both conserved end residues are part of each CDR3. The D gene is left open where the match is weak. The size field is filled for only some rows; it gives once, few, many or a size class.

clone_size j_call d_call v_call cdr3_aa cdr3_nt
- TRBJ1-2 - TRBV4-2 CASSQDLTRAAVGYTF TGTGCCAGCAGCCAAGATTTAACTAGGGCCGCGGTGGGCTACACCTTC
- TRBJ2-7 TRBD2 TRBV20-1 CSARDIAGDLYEQYF TGCAGTGCTAGAGATATAGCGGGGGACCTCTACGAGCAGTACTTC
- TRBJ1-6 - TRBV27 CASSRPRTNSPLHF TGTGCCAGCAGTCGTCCGCGCACTAATTCACCCCTCCACTTT
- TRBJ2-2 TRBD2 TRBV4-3 CASSQESGGAYGELFF TGCGCCAGCAGCCAAGAAAGCGGGGGGGCGTACGGGGAGCTGTTTTTT
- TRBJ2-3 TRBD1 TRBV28 CASSLMTGGSTDTQYF TGTGCCAGCAGTTTAATGACAGGGGGCTCGACAGATACGCAGTATTTT
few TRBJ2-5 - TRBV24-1 CATSDLTAGLGETQYF TGTGCCACCAGTGATTTGACGGCAGGGCTGGGAGAGACCCAGTACTTC
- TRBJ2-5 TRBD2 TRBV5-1 CASSSSGGNEETQYF TGCGCCAGCAGCTCTAGCGGGGGTAATGAAGAGACCCAGTACTTC
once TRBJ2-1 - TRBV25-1 CASSRRSRPGPPYNEQFF TGTGCCAGCAGTAGAAGGTCCCGTCCGGGACCTCCTTACAATGAGCAGTTCTTC
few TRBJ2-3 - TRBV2 CASLLADTQYF TGTGCCAGCCTACTAGCAGATACGCAGTATTTT
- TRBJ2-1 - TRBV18 CASSTGGQSYNEQFF TGTGCCAGCTCAACCGGAGGACAGTCCTACAATGAGCAGTTCTTC
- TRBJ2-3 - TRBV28 CASSSTTKLFTDTQYF TGTGCCAGCAGTTCAACTACCAAACTCTTCACAGATACGCAGTATTTT
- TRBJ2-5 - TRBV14 CASSQDVWDGETQYF TGTGCCAGCAGCCAAGATGTCTGGGATGGAGAGACCCAGTACTTC
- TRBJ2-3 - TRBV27 CASSPHTDMQYF TGTGCCAGCAGTCCGCACACAGATATGCAGTATTTT
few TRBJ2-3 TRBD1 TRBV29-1 CSVERQGVRTDTQYF TGCAGCGTTGAGCGACAGGGAGTCCGCACAGATACGCAGTATTTT
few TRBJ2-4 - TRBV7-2 CASSPPGQLNIQYF TGTGCCAGCAGCCCCCCGGGACAACTAAACATTCAGTACTTC
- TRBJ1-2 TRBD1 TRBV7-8 CASSPIRAGGNYGYTF TGTGCCAGCAGCCCCATCCGGGCAGGGGGCAACTATGGCTACACCTTC
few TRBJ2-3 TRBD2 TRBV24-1 CATSDSVRGGPDTQYF TGTGCCACCAGTGATTCGGTCCGGGGGGGTCCAGATACGCAGTATTTT
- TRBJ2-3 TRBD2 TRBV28 CASSLKRLAVTDTQYF TGTGCCAGCAGTTTAAAGCGACTAGCGGTAACAGATACGCAGTATTTT
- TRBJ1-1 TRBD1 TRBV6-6 CASSPPGQGRSEAFF TGTGCCAGCAGCCCTCCCGGACAGGGAAGGTCTGAAGCTTTCTTT
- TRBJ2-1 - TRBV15 CATSRGPPPLNEQFF TGTGCCACCAGCAGAGGACCGCCACCTCTCAATGAGCAGTTCTTC
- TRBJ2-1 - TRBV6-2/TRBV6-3 CASRTRAKLNNEQFF TGTGCCAGCAGAACCCGGGCCAAACTAAACAATGAGCAGTTCTTC
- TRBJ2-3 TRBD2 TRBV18 CASSPRGLAGLTDTQYF TGTGCCAGCTCACCACGGGGACTAGCGGGACTCACAGATACGCAGTATTTT
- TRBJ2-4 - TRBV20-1 CSARPQLAKNIQYF TGCAGTGCTAGACCGCAGCTGGCCAAAAACATTCAGTACTTC
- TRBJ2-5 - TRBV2 CASVERAGVTQYF TGTGCCAGCGTTGAACGGGCCGGAGTGACCCAGTACTTC
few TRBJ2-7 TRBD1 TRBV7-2 CASSPPSGTGAYEQYF TGTGCCAGCAGCCCCCCGTCCGGGACAGGGGCCTACGAGCAGTACTTC
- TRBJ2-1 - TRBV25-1 CASSLGGAREQFF TGTGCCAGCAGTCTTGGGGGGGCTCGTGAGCAGTTCTTC
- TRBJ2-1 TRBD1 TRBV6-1 CASSRYGTGGVTYNEQFF TGTGCCAGCAGTCGATACGGGACAGGGGGGGTTACCTACAATGAGCAGTTCTTC
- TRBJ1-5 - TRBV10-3 CAISESEGRYQPQHF TGTGCCATCAGTGAGTCAGAGGGCAGATATCAGCCCCAGCATTTT
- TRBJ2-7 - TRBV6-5 CASSYSGNSYEQYF TGTGCCAGCAGTTACTCAGGTAACTCCTACGAGCAGTACTTC
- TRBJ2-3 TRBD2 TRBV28 CASSSLAGGPYTDTQYF TGTGCCAGCAGTTCCCTAGCGGGGGGACCTTACACAGATACGCAGTATTTT
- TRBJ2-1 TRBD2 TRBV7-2 CASLSGGGNEQFF TGTGCCAGCCTTAGCGGGGGAGGTAATGAGCAGTTCTTC
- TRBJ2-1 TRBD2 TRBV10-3 CATLAGLKAEQFF TGTGCCACCCTAGCGGGGTTAAAAGCTGAGCAGTTCTTC
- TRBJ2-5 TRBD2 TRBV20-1 CSARRRSGGDRQETQYF TGCAGTGCTAGAAGGAGGAGCGGGGGGGACAGGCAAGAGACCCAGTACTTC
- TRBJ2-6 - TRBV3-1 CASSPRGKGVESGNVLTF TGTGCCAGCAGCCCAAGGGGGAAGGGGGTAGAGTCCGGCAACGTCCTGACTTTC
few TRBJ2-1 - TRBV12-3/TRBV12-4 CASRARTAVRNEQFF TGTGCCAGCAGAGCTAGGACTGCCGTGAGGAATGAGCAGTTCTTC